This T cell receptor (beta chain) comes out of a study of blood T cell repertoires in COVID-19. Study overall: Sites across the United States, Italy and Spain contributed samples from acute and convalescent COVID-19. From T cells, B-cell-depleted T cells, or PBMCs came the material, which was cDNA or gDNA.

Per the germline V gene, CDR1 is KGHDR and CDR2 is SFDVKD. This CDR3 contains 14 residues. For this clone: Sequence at one end of the junction differs from germline and may be a read error.

Authors' analysis steps: Amplifying reference gene primers gave estimates of nucleated cell counts. Sequencing was performed with immunoSEQ multiplex PCR; in TCRdb, only in-frame clones are kept and a portion is missing. From that table come the V and J calls and clone size; the DNA was used to work out D and trimming. Of some 72,000 clones detected, around 89% appear once; the ten largest clones hold just under 0.6%. Sample: peripheral blood. The origin of this receptor is a man between 60 and 75 years old with acute or convalescent COVID-19. This chain links TRBV24-1 with TRBJ1-1; no definite D call. CDR3 sequence reads: CAASDPGMATEAFF. CDR3 nucleotide sequence: TGTGCCGCCAGTGATCCGGGGATGGCCACTGAAGCTTTCTTT.